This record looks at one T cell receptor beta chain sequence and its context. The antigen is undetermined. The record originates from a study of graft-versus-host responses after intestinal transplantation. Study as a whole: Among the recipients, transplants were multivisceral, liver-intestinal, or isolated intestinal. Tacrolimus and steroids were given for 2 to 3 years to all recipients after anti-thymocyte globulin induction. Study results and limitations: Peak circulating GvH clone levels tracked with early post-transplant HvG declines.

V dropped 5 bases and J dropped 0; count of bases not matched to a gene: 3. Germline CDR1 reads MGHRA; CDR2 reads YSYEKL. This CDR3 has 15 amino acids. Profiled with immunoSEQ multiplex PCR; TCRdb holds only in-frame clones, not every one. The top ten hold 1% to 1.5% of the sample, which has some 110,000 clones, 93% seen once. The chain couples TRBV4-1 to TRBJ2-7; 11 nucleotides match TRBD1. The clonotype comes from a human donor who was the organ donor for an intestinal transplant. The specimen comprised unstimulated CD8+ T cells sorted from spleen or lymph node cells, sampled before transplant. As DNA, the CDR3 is TGCGCCAGCAGCGCGGGGACAGGGGGCTCCTACGAGCAGTACTTC. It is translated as CASSAGTGGSYEQYF.